The entry that follows covers one T cell receptor (beta chain) sequence. This clonotype was observed many times. Its binding antigen is unknown. One base away there is no much larger clone; base qualities are not given. This sample was taken from a study of T cells in Graves' hyperthyroidism and ophthalmopathy (dated by TCRdb to between 2018 and 2020). Regarding the complete study: Peripheral blood samples were taken at the time of initial diagnosis, prior to any treatment. A discovery cohort of about a hundred patients, roughly 45 with Graves' ophthalmopathy and about 60 with stable Graves' hyperthyroidism, was used to find distinguishing TCR V-J signatures. An independent validation cohort of fewer than 20 hyperthyroidism patients and approximately 15 patients who later progressed to ophthalmopathy tested prospective prediction of ophthalmopathy. The 85 to 100 discovery patients were randomly split 7:3 into training and test sets. In addition, the study compared T-cell repertoires in thyroid tissue and in blood from six Graves' hyperthyroidism patients. Once sampling was done, hyperthyroidism patients were given methimazole at a starting dose of 30 mg daily, whereas ophthalmopathy patients were given high-dose intravenous methylprednisolone. TCR Vbeta CDR3 sequencing of 130 to 150 peripheral blood samples (roughly 41 ophthalmopathy, 75 hyperthyroidism and roughly 17 progressor patients) is reported in the paper.

Ophthalmopathy patients had moderately to severely active disease, Clinical Activity Score of at least 3, NOSPECS grade of at least 4, and duration under 3 months. Exclusion was applied to patients with uncontrolled infections, other autoimmune diseases, pregnancy or lactation. Diagnoses were based on clinical symptoms, serum thyroxine and TRAb, thyroid ultrasound and orbital computed tomography. PBMCs were isolated from more than 8 ml of fresh peripheral blood by Ficoll-Paque density gradient centrifugation. Trizol reagent was used to extract total RNA, and RNA quality was then checked on an Agilent 2100 Bioanalyzer. The TCR beta CDR3 regions were amplified from the RNA transcripts. For the first round of RT-PCR on the TCR CDR3, the HTBI primer set was used together with the Qiagen OneStep RT-PCR kit. A second multiplex PCR round built the libraries, followed by size selection and purification. Libraries were sequenced paired-end with 100 bp reads on an Illumina HiSeq2000. The authors processed their data as follows. SOAPnuke was used to process the raw data, with reads discarded if the reads contained adapters or uncalled bases, had a mean Phred below 15, or lacked an exact constant-primer or identifier match. COPE v1.2.5 was used to merge the high-quality paired reads, and each unique nucleotide sequence was defined as a clonotype. Clonotypes were aligned to IMGT TRBV, TRBD and TRBJ reference segments using MiTCR v1.1. The analysis included only V-J combinations with a frequency above 0.0001, which together covered 99.2% of the repertoires. The TCS score was defined as the ratio of F50 (clonal expansion) to E x V (chaos), calculated using BLOSUM62-based TCRdist between CDR3 peptides within each V-J. Welch's t-statistics and random forest reduced roughly 530 V-J features to around 14, which were used in a naive Bayes classifier (R e1071). The similarity between thyroid and blood repertoires was quantified using the Morisita-Horn index. The public reads were reanalyzed by TCRdb: fastp trimming at Q25, MiXCR alignment, in-frame beta chains only. Every distinct CDR3 protein forms one entry, paired with its most common genes and DNA. These V and J calls derive from TCRdb rather than the authors' analysis. The sample data list fewer than 750,000 distinct CDR3 sequences, and about 15% of these were observed just once. The ten largest clones capture about 4.5% of the sample.

Broader findings and caveats from the paper: During validation, the model predicted progression to ophthalmopathy a median of about 5.9 months ahead of onset, with 60% to 71% sensitivity and 72.22% specificity. No statistical method was used to set the sample size in advance, and investigators knew the group allocation. In cross-validation, a model built on a 13 V-J signature told ophthalmopathy apart from stable hyperthyroidism with 87.88% sensitivity and approximately 84% specificity, and in testing the same model reached 80%/75%. Most expanded thyroid clonotypes (frequency above 0.001) were also detected in blood, a finding suggesting that blood repertoires may reflect thyroid immune responses.

The V and J ends are trimmed by 3 bases and 2 bases, leaving 8 bases between them. The cysteine opens and the phenylalanine closes a CDR3 of 14 amino acids. Only CDR3 DNA remains: 42 bases, in frame from the first base. Reading the germline V gene (reference sequence) gives CDR1 DFQATT and CDR2 SNEGSKA. This sequence originates from a woman aged 40 to 50 with Graves' ophthalmopathy. The chain is encoded by TRBV20-1 joined to TRBJ1-6; TRBD1 is perhaps the D gene, given 5 matching bases. The sequencing sample was made of blood. This receptor has the CDR3 CSASAGTYNSPLHF. The DNA is TGCAGTGCTAGTGCAGGGACCTATAATTCACCCCTCCACTTT.